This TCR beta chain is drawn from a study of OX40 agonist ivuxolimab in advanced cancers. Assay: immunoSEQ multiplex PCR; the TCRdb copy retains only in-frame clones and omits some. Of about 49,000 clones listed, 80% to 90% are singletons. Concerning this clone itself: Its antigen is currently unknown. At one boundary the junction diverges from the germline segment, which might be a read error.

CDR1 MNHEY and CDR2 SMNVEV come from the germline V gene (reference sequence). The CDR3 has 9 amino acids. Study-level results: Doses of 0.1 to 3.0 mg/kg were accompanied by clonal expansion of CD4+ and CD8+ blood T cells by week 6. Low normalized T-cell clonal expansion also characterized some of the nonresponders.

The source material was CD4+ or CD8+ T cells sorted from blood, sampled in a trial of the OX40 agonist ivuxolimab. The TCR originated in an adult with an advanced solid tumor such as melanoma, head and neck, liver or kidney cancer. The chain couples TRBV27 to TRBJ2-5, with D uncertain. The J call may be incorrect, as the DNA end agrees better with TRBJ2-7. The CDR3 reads CHNGTEQYF. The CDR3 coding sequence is TGCCATAATGGAACCGAGCAGTACTTC.